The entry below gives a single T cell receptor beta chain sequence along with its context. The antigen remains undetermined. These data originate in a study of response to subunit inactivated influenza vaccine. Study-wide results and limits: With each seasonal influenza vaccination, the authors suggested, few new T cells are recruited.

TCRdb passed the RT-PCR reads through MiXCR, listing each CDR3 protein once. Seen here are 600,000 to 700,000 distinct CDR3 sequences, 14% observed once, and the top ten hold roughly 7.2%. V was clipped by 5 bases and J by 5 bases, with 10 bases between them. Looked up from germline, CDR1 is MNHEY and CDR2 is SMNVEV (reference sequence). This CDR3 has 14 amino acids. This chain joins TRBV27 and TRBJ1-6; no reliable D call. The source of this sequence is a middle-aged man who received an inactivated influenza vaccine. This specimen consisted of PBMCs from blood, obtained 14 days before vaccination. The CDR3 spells CASSLRANNSPLHF. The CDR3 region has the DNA TGTGCCAGCAGTCTCCGGGCCAATAATTCACCCCTCCACTTT.